This T cell receptor beta chain was sequenced in a study of CD8 T cells in ankylosing spondylitis. Quantitative 5'-RACE with molecular barcodes was used to make the TCR beta libraries. MiXCR, run by TCRdb on the 5' RACE reads, gives a single entry per CDR3 protein. The repertoire has roughly 470,000 distinct CDR3 sequences, approximately 26% of them found once; the top ten carry under 0.9%. Remarks on this clonotype: The antigen remains undetermined.

Study observations and caveats: Disease-linked clones proved CD8+ and comparatively uncommon in peripheral blood. In ankylosing spondylitis blood, a motif of eight highly homologous TCR beta variants appeared characteristic. Enrichment of disease-linked clones was reportedly significant in matched ankylosing spondylitis synovial fluid.

V gave up 5 bases and J gave up 1 base, with 9 bases separating them. This CDR3 comprises 14 residues. Germline V gives CDR1 SGHAT, CDR2 FQNNGV. Input material: blood, either unsorted or a sorted T cell fraction (not recorded which). The chain is built from TRBV11-2 and TRBJ2-1; D not certain. The receptor was isolated from a male donor with ankylosing spondylitis. Here the CDR3 reads CASSPLRSYNEQFF. The DNA of the CDR3 is TGTGCCAGCAGCCCTTTGCGGTCCTACAATGAGCAGTTCTTC. The entire variable domain, with the rest obtained from reference TRBV11-2 and TRBJ2-1, is as follows: EAGVAQSPRYKIIEKRQSVAFWCNPISGHATLYWYQQILGQGPKLLIQFQNNGVVDDSQLPKDRFSAERLKGVDSTLKIQPAKLEDSAVYLCASSPLRSYNEQFFGPGTRLTVL.